This T cell receptor beta chain came from a study of immune evolution from preneoplasia to lung adenocarcinoma. TCRdb's copy holds only in-frame clones and misses some; the assay was immunoSEQ multiplex PCR. The data hold 30,000 to 45,000 clones, with roughly 68% observed a single time. This CDR3 region has 15 residues. Per germline, CDR1 MDHEN and CDR2 SYDVKM. V lost 9 bases, J lost 1 base, and 19 bases lay in between. Patient tissue came from resections in Japan or China, 2014–2017. To note about this clone: Antigen specificity is unknown.

Study-level findings and limits: From normal lung to invasive adenocarcinoma, top clone frequencies appeared to decrease.

The sample consisted of FFPE invasive lung adenocarcinoma tissue. The source of this sequence is a person in their sixties with lung adenocarcinoma. The chain employs TRBV28 and TRBJ2-7; tentatively, D is TRBD1 or TRBD2 (5 bases each). CDR3 residues: CASSRGAVDSYEQYF. The CDR3 coding sequence is TGTGCCAGTTCAAGGGGAGCGGTAGATTCCTACGAGCAGTACTTC.